A selection of T cell receptor beta chains follows, all from one sample in a study of blood T cell repertoires in COVID-19. Sequencing was performed with immunoSEQ multiplex PCR; in TCRdb, only in-frame clones are kept and a portion is missing. The repertoire holds roughly 230,000 clones, with 65% to 85% as singletons. Sequenced material: PBMCs or T cells enriched from blood (not recorded which). The source is a man aged 50 to 60 who had recovered from COVID-19. The CDR3 runs from the conserved cysteine through the conserved F or W. D genes are given only for firm matches. Size values are once, few and many counts, or a class for expanded clones, and some rows have none.

d_call: TRBD1; j_call: TRBJ1-3; clone_size: .; v_call: TRBV11-3; cdr3_nt: TGTGCCAGCAGCCAATTACAGGGGAGGTCTGGAAACACCATATATTTT; cdr3_aa: CASSQLQGRSGNTIYF
d_call: TRBD1; j_call: TRBJ2-3; clone_size: .; v_call: TRBV19; cdr3_nt: TGTGCCAGTAGTATGGACAGGGGTAGGGAAGATACGCAGTATTTT; cdr3_aa: CASSMDRGREDTQYF
d_call: .; j_call: TRBJ1-5; clone_size: .; v_call: TRBV6-2/TRBV6-3; cdr3_nt: TGTGCCAGCAGTTCCTTCGGGATGAACCTCAACGGCAATCAGCCCCAGCATTTT; cdr3_aa: CASSSFGMNLNGNQPQHF
d_call: .; j_call: TRBJ1-5; clone_size: .; v_call: TRBV19; cdr3_nt: TGTGCCAGTAGTATATCTCGGCAGGTGGTCAATCAGCCCCAGCATTTT; cdr3_aa: CASSISRQVVNQPQHF
d_call: TRBD1; j_call: TRBJ1-2; clone_size: few; v_call: TRBV5-6; cdr3_nt: TGTGCCAGCAGCTTGAGACAGGGGTATTCTGGCTACACCTTC; cdr3_aa: CASSLRQGYSGYTF
d_call: .; j_call: TRBJ1-2; clone_size: .; v_call: TRBV10-3; cdr3_nt: TGTGCCATCAGTGAAGGGGTACGTCAAAGGGACTATGGCTACACCTTC; cdr3_aa: CAISEGVRQRDYGYTF
d_call: TRBD2; j_call: TRBJ2-7; clone_size: .; v_call: TRBV7-2; cdr3_nt: TGTGCCAGCAGCTCAAGGACTAGCTTCACCTACGAGCAGTACTTC; cdr3_aa: CASSSRTSFTYEQYF
d_call: TRBD2; j_call: TRBJ2-3; clone_size: .; v_call: TRBV5-6; cdr3_nt: TGTGCCAGCAGCCGTCTCGGACTAGCTAGCACAGATACGCAGTATTTT; cdr3_aa: CASSRLGLASTDTQYF
d_call: TRBD1; j_call: TRBJ2-7; clone_size: .; v_call: TRBV9; cdr3_nt: TGTGCCAGCAGCGTAGACGCGACAGGGGGCGAGCAGTACTTC; cdr3_aa: CASSVDATGGEQYF
d_call: .; j_call: TRBJ2-7; clone_size: .; v_call: TRBV6-5; cdr3_nt: TGTGCCAGCTCCCTTACGGGGAGGTCCTACGAGCAGTACTTC; cdr3_aa: CASSLTGRSYEQYF
d_call: TRBD1; j_call: TRBJ1-3; clone_size: .; v_call: TRBV7-3; cdr3_nt: TGTGCCAGCAGCTTAAAAGGCCACCGGGACAGCTCTGGAAACACCATATATTTT; cdr3_aa: CASSLKGHRDSSGNTIYF
d_call: TRBD1; j_call: TRBJ1-5; clone_size: .; v_call: TRBV19; cdr3_nt: TGTGCCAGTAGTCCCCCCTTGACGGGACAGGGGGTGTGGTATCAGCCCCAGCATTTT; cdr3_aa: CASSPPLTGQGVWYQPQHF
d_call: TRBD2; j_call: TRBJ2-7; clone_size: few; v_call: TRBV7-9; cdr3_nt: TGTGCCAGCAGCTTTTCAGCCGGACTAGCTAGAGGGTACGAGCAGTACTTC; cdr3_aa: CASSFSAGLARGYEQYF
d_call: .; j_call: TRBJ1-2; clone_size: .; v_call: TRBV6-5; cdr3_nt: TGTGCCAGCAGCTCTCTACAGGGTATGATCGGCTACACCTTC; cdr3_aa: CASSSLQGMIGYTF
d_call: .; j_call: TRBJ1-5; clone_size: .; v_call: TRBV24-1; cdr3_nt: TGTGCCACCCGGTCCGCCCGCAATCAGCCCCAGCATTTT; cdr3_aa: CATRSARNQPQHF
d_call: .; j_call: TRBJ2-1; clone_size: .; v_call: TRBV19; cdr3_nt: TGTGCCAGTAGTACTGAACTTGATGAGCAGTTCTTC; cdr3_aa: CASSTELDEQFF
d_call: TRBD1; j_call: TRBJ2-7; clone_size: .; v_call: TRBV4-2; cdr3_nt: TGTGCCAGCAGCCTGGGGACAGGGCCAAACTACGAGCAGTACTTC; cdr3_aa: CASSLGTGPNYEQYF
d_call: TRBD2; j_call: TRBJ2-7; clone_size: .; v_call: TRBV7-2; cdr3_nt: TGTGCCAGCAGCTTAGCGGCGACTAGCGGCTCCTACGAGCAGTACTTC; cdr3_aa: CASSLAATSGSYEQYF
d_call: .; j_call: TRBJ2-5; clone_size: .; v_call: TRBV4-1; cdr3_nt: TGCGCCAGCAGCCAGTTGGCAGAACAAGAGACCCAGTACTTC; cdr3_aa: CASSQLAEQETQYF
d_call: .; j_call: TRBJ1-1; clone_size: .; v_call: TRBV2; cdr3_nt: TGTGCCAGCGTTCAGGACAGTGGTATGAACACTGAAGCTTTCTTT; cdr3_aa: CASVQDSGMNTEAFF
d_call: .; j_call: TRBJ1-5; clone_size: .; v_call: TRBV18; cdr3_nt: TGTGCCAGCTCACCATCTTCGGTAGGGGTGCGTCAGCCCCAGCATTTT; cdr3_aa: CASSPSSVGVRQPQHF
d_call: .; j_call: TRBJ2-2; clone_size: .; v_call: TRBV9; cdr3_nt: TGTGCCAGCAGCGTAATCGGAGCTAACACCGGGGAGCTGTTTTTT; cdr3_aa: CASSVIGANTGELFF
d_call: .; j_call: TRBJ1-3; clone_size: .; v_call: TRBV5-1; cdr3_nt: TGCGCCAGCAGCTCACAGGGTAACACCATATATTTT; cdr3_aa: CASSSQGNTIYF
d_call: .; j_call: TRBJ2-7; clone_size: few; v_call: TRBV28; cdr3_nt: TGTGCCAGCAGTCCGACAGTCTCCTACGAGCAGTACTTC; cdr3_aa: CASSPTVSYEQYF
d_call: .; j_call: TRBJ1-1; clone_size: few; v_call: TRBV4-1; cdr3_nt: TGCGCCAGCAGCCAAGTGGGAGTCTCGGTCAGGTTGAACACTGAAGCTTTCTTT; cdr3_aa: CASSQVGVSVRLNTEAFF
d_call: TRBD1; j_call: TRBJ1-5; clone_size: .; v_call: TRBV28; cdr3_nt: TGTGCCAGCAGAAAGGGACAGGGGGCCGGTCAGCCCCAGCATTTT; cdr3_aa: CASRKGQGAGQPQHF
d_call: .; j_call: TRBJ2-4; clone_size: .; v_call: TRBV12-5; cdr3_nt: TGTGCTAGTGTTCCGTCCGTAAAACTAGCCAAAAACATTCAGTACTTC; cdr3_aa: CASVPSVKLAKNIQYF
d_call: .; j_call: TRBJ2-3; clone_size: .; v_call: TRBV19; cdr3_nt: TGTGCCAGTAGCGAGAGGAGAGATACGCAGTATTTT; cdr3_aa: CASSERRDTQYF
d_call: TRBD1; j_call: TRBJ2-7; clone_size: few; v_call: TRBV28; cdr3_nt: TGTGCCAGCAGTGCGCGACAGGGGGGACCCTACGAGCAGTACTTC; cdr3_aa: CASSARQGGPYEQYF
d_call: TRBD1; j_call: TRBJ1-1; clone_size: .; v_call: TRBV5-5; cdr3_nt: TGTGCCAGCAGCCTCGGGACAGGGAACACTGAAGCTTTCTTT; cdr3_aa: CASSLGTGNTEAFF
d_call: TRBD2; j_call: TRBJ2-7; clone_size: .; v_call: TRBV5-1; cdr3_nt: TGCGCCAGCAGTAGGACTAGTGGCTACGAGCAGTACTTC; cdr3_aa: CASSRTSGYEQYF
d_call: TRBD1; j_call: TRBJ2-7; clone_size: .; v_call: TRBV4-1; cdr3_nt: TGCGCCAGCAGCGACGAATCCGGGACAGGGCAACTCGAGCAGTACTTC; cdr3_aa: CASSDESGTGQLEQYF